These 3 T cell receptor beta chains came from one sample sequenced in a study of early T cells in non-severe SARS-CoV-2 infection. Using its own MiXCR run on the 5' RACE reads, TCRdb lists one record per CDR3 protein. The profile shows 55,000 to 70,000 distinct CDR3 sequences, roughly a tenth of them singletons. The sequenced sample consisted of whole blood. All receptors derive from an adult who was a healthcare worker with PCR-confirmed SARS-CoV-2 infection or an uninfected control (not recorded which).

The rearrangement links TRBV29-1 to TRBJ2-7; no definite D call. This CDR3 region has 11 residues. The V end was cut by 7 bases, the J end by 5 bases, with 12 bases between. CDR1 SQVTM and CDR2 ANQGSEA come from the germline V gene. CDR3 sequence: CSAGARDEQYF. For the CDR3, the DNA is TGCAGCGCCGGAGCGAGAGACGAGCAGTACTTC.

This clonotype was counted between two and nine times. The genes are TRBV7-9 and TRBJ1-2; no firm D call. This CDR3 contains 11 residues. The germline V and J ends were trimmed by 4 bases and 8 bases, with 8 bases remaining between them. In germline, CDR1 is SEHNR, CDR2 FQNEAQ (reference sequence). CDR3 DNA: TGTGCCAGCAGCTCAAACACCGGCTACACCTTC. As protein: CASSSNTGYTF.

The gene calls are TRBV5-1 and TRBJ2-1, with 9 bases lining up with TRBD1. J gave up 8 bases and V 2 bases, and 8 bases lay outside the gene matches. Germline values: CDR1 SGHRS, CDR2 YFSETQ. The CDR3 is 15 residues long. In DNA form, the CDR3 reads TGCGCCAGCAGCTTCCGGGACAGGGTGTTCGATGAGCAGTTCTTC. Amino acids: CASSFRDRVFDEQFF.